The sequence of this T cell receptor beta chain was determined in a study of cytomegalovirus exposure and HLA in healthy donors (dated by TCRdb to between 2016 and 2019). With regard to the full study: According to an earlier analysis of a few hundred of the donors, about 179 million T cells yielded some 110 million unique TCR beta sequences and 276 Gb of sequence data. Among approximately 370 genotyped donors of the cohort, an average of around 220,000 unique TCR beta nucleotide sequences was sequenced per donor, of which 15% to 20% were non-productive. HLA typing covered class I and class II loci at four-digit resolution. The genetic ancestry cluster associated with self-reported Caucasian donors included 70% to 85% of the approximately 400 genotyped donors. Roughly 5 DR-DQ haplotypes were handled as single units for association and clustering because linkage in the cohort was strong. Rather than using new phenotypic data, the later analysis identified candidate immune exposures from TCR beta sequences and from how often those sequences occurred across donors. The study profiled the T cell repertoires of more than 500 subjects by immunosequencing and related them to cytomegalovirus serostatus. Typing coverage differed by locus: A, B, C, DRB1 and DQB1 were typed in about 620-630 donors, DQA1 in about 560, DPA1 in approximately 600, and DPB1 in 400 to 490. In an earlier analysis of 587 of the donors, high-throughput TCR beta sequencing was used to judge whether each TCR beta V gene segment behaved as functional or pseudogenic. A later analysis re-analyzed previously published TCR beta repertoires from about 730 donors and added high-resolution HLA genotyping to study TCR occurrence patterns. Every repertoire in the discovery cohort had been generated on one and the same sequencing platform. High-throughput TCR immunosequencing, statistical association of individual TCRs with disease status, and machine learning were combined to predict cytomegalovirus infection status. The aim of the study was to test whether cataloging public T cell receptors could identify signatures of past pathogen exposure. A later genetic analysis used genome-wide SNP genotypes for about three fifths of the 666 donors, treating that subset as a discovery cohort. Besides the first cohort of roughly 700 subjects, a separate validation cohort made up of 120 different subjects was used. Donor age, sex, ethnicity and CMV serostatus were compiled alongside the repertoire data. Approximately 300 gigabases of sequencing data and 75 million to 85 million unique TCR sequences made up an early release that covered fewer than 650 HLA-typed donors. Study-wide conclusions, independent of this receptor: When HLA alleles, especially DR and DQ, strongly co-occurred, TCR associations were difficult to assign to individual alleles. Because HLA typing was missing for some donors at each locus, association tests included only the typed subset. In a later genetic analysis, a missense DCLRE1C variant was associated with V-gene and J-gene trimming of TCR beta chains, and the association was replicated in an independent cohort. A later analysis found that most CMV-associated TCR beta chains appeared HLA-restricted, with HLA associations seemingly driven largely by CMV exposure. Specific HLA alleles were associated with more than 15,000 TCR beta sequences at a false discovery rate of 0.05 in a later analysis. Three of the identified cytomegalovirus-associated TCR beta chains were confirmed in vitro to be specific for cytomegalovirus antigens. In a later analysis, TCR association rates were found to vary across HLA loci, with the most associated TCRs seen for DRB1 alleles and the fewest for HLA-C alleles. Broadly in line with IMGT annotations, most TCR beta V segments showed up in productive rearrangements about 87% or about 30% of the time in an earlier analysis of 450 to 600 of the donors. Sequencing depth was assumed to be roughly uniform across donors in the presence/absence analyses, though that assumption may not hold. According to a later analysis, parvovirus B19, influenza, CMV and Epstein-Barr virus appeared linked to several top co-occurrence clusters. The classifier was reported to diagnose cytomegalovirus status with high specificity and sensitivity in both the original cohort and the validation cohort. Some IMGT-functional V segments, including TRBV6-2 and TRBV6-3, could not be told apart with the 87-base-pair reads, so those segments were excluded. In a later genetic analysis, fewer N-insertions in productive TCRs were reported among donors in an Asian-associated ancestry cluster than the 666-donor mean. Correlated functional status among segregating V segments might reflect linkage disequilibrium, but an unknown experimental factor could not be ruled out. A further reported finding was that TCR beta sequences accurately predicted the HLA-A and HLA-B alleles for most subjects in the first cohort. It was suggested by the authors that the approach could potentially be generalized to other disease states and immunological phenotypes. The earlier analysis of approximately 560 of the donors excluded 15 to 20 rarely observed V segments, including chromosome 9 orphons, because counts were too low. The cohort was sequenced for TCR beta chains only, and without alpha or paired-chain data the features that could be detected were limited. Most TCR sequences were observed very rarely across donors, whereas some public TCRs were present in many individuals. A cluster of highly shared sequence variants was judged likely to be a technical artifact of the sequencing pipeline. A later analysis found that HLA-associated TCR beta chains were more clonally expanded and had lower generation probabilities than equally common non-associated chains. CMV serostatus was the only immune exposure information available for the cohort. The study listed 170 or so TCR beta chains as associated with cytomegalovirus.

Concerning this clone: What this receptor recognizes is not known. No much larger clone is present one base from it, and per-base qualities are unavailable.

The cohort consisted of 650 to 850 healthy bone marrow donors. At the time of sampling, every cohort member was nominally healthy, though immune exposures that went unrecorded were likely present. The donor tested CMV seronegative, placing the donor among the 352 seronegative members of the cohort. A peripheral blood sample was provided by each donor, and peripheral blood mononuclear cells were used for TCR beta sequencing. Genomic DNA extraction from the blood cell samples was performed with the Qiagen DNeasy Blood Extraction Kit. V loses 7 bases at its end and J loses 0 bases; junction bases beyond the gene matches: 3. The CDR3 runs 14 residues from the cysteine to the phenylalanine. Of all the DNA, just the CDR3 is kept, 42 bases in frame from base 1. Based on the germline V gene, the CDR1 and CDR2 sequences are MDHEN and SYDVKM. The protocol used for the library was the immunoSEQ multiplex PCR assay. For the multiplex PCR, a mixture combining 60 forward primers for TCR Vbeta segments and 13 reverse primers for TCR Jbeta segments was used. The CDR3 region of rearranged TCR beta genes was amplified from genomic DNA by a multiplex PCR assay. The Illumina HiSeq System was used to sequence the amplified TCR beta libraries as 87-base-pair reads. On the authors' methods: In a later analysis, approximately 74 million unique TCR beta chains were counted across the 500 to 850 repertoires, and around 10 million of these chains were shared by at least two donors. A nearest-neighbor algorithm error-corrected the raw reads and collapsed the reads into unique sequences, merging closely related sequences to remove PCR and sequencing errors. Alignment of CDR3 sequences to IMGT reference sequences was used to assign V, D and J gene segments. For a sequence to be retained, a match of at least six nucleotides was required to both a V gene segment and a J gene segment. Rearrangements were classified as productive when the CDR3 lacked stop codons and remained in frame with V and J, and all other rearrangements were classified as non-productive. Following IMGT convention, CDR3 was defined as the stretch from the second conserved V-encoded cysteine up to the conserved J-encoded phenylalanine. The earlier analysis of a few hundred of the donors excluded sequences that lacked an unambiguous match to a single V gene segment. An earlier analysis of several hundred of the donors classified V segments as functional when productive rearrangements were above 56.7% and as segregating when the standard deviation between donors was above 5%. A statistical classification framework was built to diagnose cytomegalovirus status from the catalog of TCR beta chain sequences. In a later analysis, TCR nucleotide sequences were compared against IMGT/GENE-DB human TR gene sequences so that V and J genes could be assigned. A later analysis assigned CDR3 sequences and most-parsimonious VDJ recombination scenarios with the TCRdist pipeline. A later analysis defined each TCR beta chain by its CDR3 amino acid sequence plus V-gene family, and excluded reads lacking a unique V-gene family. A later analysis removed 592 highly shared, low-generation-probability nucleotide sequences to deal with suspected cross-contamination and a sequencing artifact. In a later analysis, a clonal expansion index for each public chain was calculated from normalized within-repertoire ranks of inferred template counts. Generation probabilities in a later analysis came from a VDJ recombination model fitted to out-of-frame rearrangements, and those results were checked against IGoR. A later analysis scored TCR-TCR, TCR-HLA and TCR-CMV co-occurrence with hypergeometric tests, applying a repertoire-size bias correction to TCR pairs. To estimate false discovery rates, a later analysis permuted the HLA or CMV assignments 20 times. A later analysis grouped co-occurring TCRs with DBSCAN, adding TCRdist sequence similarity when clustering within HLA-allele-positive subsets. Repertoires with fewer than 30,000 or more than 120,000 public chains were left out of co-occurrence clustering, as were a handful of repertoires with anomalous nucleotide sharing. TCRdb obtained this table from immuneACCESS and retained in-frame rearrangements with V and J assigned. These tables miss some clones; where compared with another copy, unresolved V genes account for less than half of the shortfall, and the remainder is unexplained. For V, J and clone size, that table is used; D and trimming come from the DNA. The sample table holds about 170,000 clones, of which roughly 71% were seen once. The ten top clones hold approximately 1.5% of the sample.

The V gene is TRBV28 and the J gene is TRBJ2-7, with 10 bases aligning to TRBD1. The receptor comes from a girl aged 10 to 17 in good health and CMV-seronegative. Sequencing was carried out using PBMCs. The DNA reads TGTGCCAGCATTGGGACAGGGGTCTCCTACGAGCAGTACTTC. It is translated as CASIGTGVSYEQYF. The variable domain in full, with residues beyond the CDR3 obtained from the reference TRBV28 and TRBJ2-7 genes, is DVKVTQSSRYLVKRTGEKVFLECVQDMDHENMFWYRQDPGLGLRLIYFSYDVKMKEKGDIPEGYSVSREKKERFSLILESASTNQTSMYLCASIGTGVSYEQYFGPGTRLTVT.